This is a list of T cell receptor beta chains from one sample in a study of cytomegalovirus exposure and HLA in healthy donors. The repertoire was sequenced with immunoSEQ multiplex PCR; TCRdb's copy has only in-frame clones and lacks some. The sample holds 150,000 to 200,000 clones, around 82% seen once. The material sequenced was PBMCs. Source of these receptors: a woman between 18 and 29 years old in good health and CMV-seropositive. The CDR3 runs from the conserved cysteine through the conserved F or W. D genes are given only for firm matches. Some rows have no size entry. The others give once, few or many, or a class for an expanded clone.

v_gene,d_gene,j_gene,abundance,CDR3aa,CDR3nt
TRBV11-3,TRBD2,TRBJ2-3,.,CASQERGRGTQYF,TGTGCCAGCCAAGAGCGGGGGAGGGGTACGCAGTATTTT
TRBV7-2,TRBD1,TRBJ1-5,.,CASSLVTGEQPQHF,TGTGCCAGCAGCTTAGTTACAGGGGAACAGCCCCAGCATTTT
TRBV6-1,.,TRBJ2-7,once,CASSPGAGSEQYF,TGTGCCAGCAGTCCGGGAGCCGGGAGCGAGCAGTACTTC
TRBV2,.,TRBJ2-2,.,CASIWGQRGAANTGELFF,TGTGCCAGCATTTGGGGGCAAAGGGGAGCAGCGAACACCGGGGAGCTGTTTTTT
TRBV29-1,.,TRBJ2-1,.,CSGSPLAEGEQFF,TGCAGCGGGTCTCCTCTAGCCGAGGGTGAGCAGTTCTTC
TRBV19,.,TRBJ2-5,few,CASSSLAGTREKETQYF,TGTGCCAGTAGTTCGTTAGCCGGGACAAGGGAGAAAGAGACCCAGTACTTC
TRBV19,TRBD1,TRBJ1-4,.,CASSRQGANSEKLFF,TGTGCCAGTAGTCGGCAGGGGGCCAATTCTGAAAAACTGTTTTTT
TRBV13,.,TRBJ2-7,.,CASSPPVGEQYF,TGTGCCAGCAGCCCCCCGGTTGGCGAGCAGTACTTC
TRBV7-6,TRBD2,TRBJ2-1,.,CASSLEGTSNEQFF,TGTGCCAGCAGCTTAGAAGGGACTAGTAACGAGCAGTTCTTC
TRBV29-1,TRBD2,TRBJ2-5,.,CSVEAVERGLQETQYF,TGCAGCGTTGAAGCGGTCGAGCGGGGGCTCCAAGAGACCCAGTACTTC
TRBV21-1,.,TRBJ1-1,.,CASSKVSPDSMNTEAFF,TGTGCCAGCAGCAAAGTCAGCCCTGACAGCATGAACACTGAAGCTTTCTTT
TRBV20-1,.,TRBJ1-6,few,CSAGPGHLHF,TGCAGTGCAGGGCCAGGGCACCTCCACTTT
TRBV21-1,.,TRBJ2-1,.,CASSKAARDNEQFF,TGTGCCAGCAGCAAAGCGGCCCGGGATAATGAGCAGTTCTTC
TRBV2,.,TRBJ1-5,.,CASTREGQQPQHF,TGTGCCAGCACAAGAGAGGGCCAGCAGCCCCAGCATTTT
TRBV13,TRBD2,TRBJ2-7,.,CASSPRGGGSYEQYF,TGTGCCAGCAGCCCCCGCGGGGGGGGTTCCTACGAGCAGTACTTC
TRBV5-6,TRBD2,TRBJ2-3,once,CASSGGLGVEDTQYF,TGTGCCAGCAGCGGGGGACTAGGGGTGGAAGATACGCAGTATTTT
TRBV5-1,TRBD1,TRBJ1-4,.,CASSLRQGSNEKLFF,TGCGCCAGCAGCCTCAGACAGGGTTCTAATGAAAAACTGTTTTTT
TRBV29-1,TRBD1,TRBJ1-2,.,CSVEVQGAYGYTF,TGCAGCGTTGAAGTTCAGGGGGCCTATGGCTACACCTTC
TRBV9,TRBD1,TRBJ2-5,.,CASSVQAQGAETQYF,TGTGCCAGCAGCGTACAAGCCCAGGGGGCTGAGACCCAGTACTTC
TRBV18,TRBD1,TRBJ1-5,.,CASSPGTDLNQPQHF,TGTGCCAGCTCACCCGGGACAGACTTAAATCAGCCCCAGCATTTT